The rows below give T cell receptor beta chains drawn from one sample of a study of T-cell memory formation after mild COVID-19. MiXCR was run by TCRdb on the 5' RACE reads, yielding one entry per CDR3 protein. The sample records approximately 450,000 distinct CDR3 sequences, around a sixth being singletons. Specimen: PBMCs or a T cell subset sorted from them (not recorded which). Receptor source: an adult woman who had mild COVID-19 (a few samples of this study predate the infection). Cell type and time point are not known. CDR3s include the opening cysteine and the closing phenylalanine or tryptophan. Fields, in order: V gene, CDR3 protein.

V gene: TRBV5-1; CDR3 protein: CASQVVGANVLTF
V gene: TRBV5-6; CDR3 protein: CASSLGGGHNTEAFF
V gene: TRBV20-1; CDR3 protein: CSARGRGRGHEQYF
V gene: TRBV25-1; CDR3 protein: CASSEKYEQYF
V gene: TRBV12-3/TRBV12-4; CDR3 protein: CASSPRESTDTQYF
V gene: TRBV4-2; CDR3 protein: CASSQTGYGYTF
V gene: TRBV13; CDR3 protein: CASSLGRGGTRSYNEQFF
V gene: TRBV5-1; CDR3 protein: CASSLNTNQGGNGYTF
V gene: TRBV2; CDR3 protein: CASSNSGTANGYTF
V gene: TRBV5-6; CDR3 protein: CASSLELSGRATGELFF
V gene: TRBV5-1; CDR3 protein: CASSLDGVGSIYEQYF
V gene: TRBV27; CDR3 protein: CASSLSLDRNPYEQYF
V gene: TRBV12-3/TRBV12-4; CDR3 protein: CASSFVGAQGTEAFF
V gene: TRBV27; CDR3 protein: CASSFRVWGEQFF
V gene: TRBV5-5; CDR3 protein: CASSFGPVEKLFF
V gene: TRBV11-1; CDR3 protein: CASSLGRGRYQETQYF
V gene: TRBV7-8; CDR3 protein: CASSPPGTSGRATAGELFF
V gene: TRBV7-9; CDR3 protein: CASSLAGPGAYEQYF
V gene: TRBV7-3; CDR3 protein: CASSFFGGTYEQYF
V gene: TRBV7-6; CDR3 protein: CASSPASGTDTEAFF
V gene: TRBV29-1; CDR3 protein: CSVEGDRSADTQYF
V gene: TRBV5-4; CDR3 protein: CASGKGSGSGELFF
V gene: TRBV20-1; CDR3 protein: CSARRADLYNEQFF
V gene: TRBV5-1; CDR3 protein: CASSSDRGSNYGYTF
V gene: TRBV7-9; CDR3 protein: CASSSGQGTWETQYF
V gene: TRBV5-1; CDR3 protein: CASSLVVGPDTEAFF
V gene: TRBV11-2; CDR3 protein: CASSLDLSRETQYF
V gene: TRBV29-1; CDR3 protein: CSVEKSRTDTQYF
V gene: TRBV9; CDR3 protein: CASRRWEEITDTQYF
V gene: TRBV7-6; CDR3 protein: CASSLAVPKGPLNEKLFF
V gene: TRBV24-1; CDR3 protein: CATSDWRMASGELFF
V gene: TRBV12-3/TRBV12-4; CDR3 protein: CASSWERGGYNEQFF
V gene: TRBV19; CDR3 protein: CASTQDGALYQPQHF
V gene: TRBV2; CDR3 protein: CASSEIFLGSSGNTIYF
V gene: TRBV20-1; CDR3 protein: CSARPASAQGLFF
V gene: TRBV27; CDR3 protein: CASRPLQGNTEAFF
V gene: TRBV10-3; CDR3 protein: CAISETGGNEQFF
V gene: TRBV5-5; CDR3 protein: CASSFGDFAAEQYF
V gene: TRBV4-2; CDR3 protein: CASSQDEGNNYGYTF
V gene: TRBV10-3; CDR3 protein: CAIGSGGDTQYF
V gene: TRBV29-1; CDR3 protein: CSVGDRFAEAFF
V gene: TRBV6-5; CDR3 protein: CASSSRGGANVLTF
V gene: TRBV4-1; CDR3 protein: CASSQEQVAYTEAFF
V gene: TRBV12-3/TRBV12-4; CDR3 protein: CASRQGASYGYTF
V gene: TRBV2; CDR3 protein: CASSLGAWDTQYF
V gene: TRBV10-3; CDR3 protein: CAISESQGSNSPLHF
V gene: TRBV29-1; CDR3 protein: CSVRTRGPNSPLHF